The 23 T cell receptor beta chains below were found in one sample sequenced in a study of metastatic and nonmetastatic thyroid tumors (TCRdb year 2020). No treatment had been received by any patient before thyroid surgery. Library preparation employed PCR. Sequencing took place on an Illumina HiSeq 4000. The public reads were run again by TCRdb, first through fastp at Q25 and then through MiXCR, and only productive beta chains were kept. This sample holds some 23,000 clones; about 13% were observed only once. The biggest ten clones account for under 20% of the sample. The sample taken for sequencing was blood. Source of these receptors: a female donor with papillary thyroid cancer or a benign thyroid nodule (not recorded which). Some clones in this sample may be carry-over from other donors' samples.

This clone came up many times. V usage is TRBV6-1 and J usage is TRBJ2-5, with D perhaps matching TRBD2 (5 bases). V was cut by 6 bases and J by 6 bases, with 23 bases left in between. The CDR3 runs 16 residues. CDR1 and CDR2 from the germline V gene are MNHNS and SASEGT. CDR3: CASRISLVSPQQTQYF. The CDR3 DNA reads as TGTGCCAGCAGAATTTCACTAGTCTCCCCACAACAGACCCAGTACTTC.

Many counts were recorded for this clone. The J gene is TRBJ2-1, the V gene TRBV7-9; 7 bases are shared with TRBD2. The V and J ends lost 2 bases and 7 bases, in that order; junction bases with no gene match: 5. Looked up from germline, CDR1 is SEHNR and CDR2 is FQNEAQ (reference sequence). This CDR3 contains 14 residues. This chain's CDR3 is CASSLLLAQNEQFF. In DNA form, the CDR3 reads TGTGCCAGCAGCTTATTACTAGCGCAGAATGAGCAGTTCTTC.

At least ten counts were recorded for this clone. Given a much more abundant clone one base away, this may be a read error. The sample holds other DNA sequences that translate to the same CDR3. V and J are TRBV12-3 or TRBV12-4 and TRBJ1-4; 9 bases fit TRBD1. The ends lost 3 bases at V and 8 bases at J; junction bases unmatched: 10. The length of the CDR3 is 16 residues. The CDR3 DNA sequence: TGTGCCAGCAGTTTGGTGGCAGGGACAGGGTTCGAAAAACTGTTTTTT. Its translation is CASSLVAGTGFEKLFF.

This clone was picked up many times. The V gene is TRBV7-9, the J gene TRBJ2-5; TRBD2 might be the D (5 bases). V dropped 1 base and J dropped 2 bases, with 8 bases sitting between them. The CDR3 has 14 residues. Germline CDR1 and CDR2: SEHNR and FQNEAQ (reference sequence). CDR3 DNA: TGTGCCAGCAGCTTAGTGGGAGATCAAGAGACCCAGTACTTC. Translating it yields CASSLVGDQETQYF.

In its sample, this clone ranks as medium-sized. The rearrangement links TRBV19 to TRBJ2-3; TRBD1 is a possible D gene (5 bases). Germline values: CDR1 LNHDA, CDR2 SQIVND (reference sequence). The V end was cut by 7 bases, the J end by 0 bases, with 14 bases between. The CDR3 runs 15 residues. CDR3 coding DNA: TGTGCCAGTAAAAAACAGGACCCTAGCACAGATACGCAGTATTTT. As protein: CASKKQDPSTDTQYF.

This clone was observed a handful of times. The chain links TRBV11-2 to TRBJ1-2; 8 positions match TRBD1. The trim removed 4 bases at V and 7 bases at J, leaving 5 bases unmatched. CDR1 and CDR2 (germline): SGHAT, FQNNGV. The CDR3 has 13 residues. The CDR3 DNA reads as TGTGCCAGCAGCTACAATACAGGGGGTGGCTACACCTTC. Protein sequence: CASSYNTGGGYTF.

This clone has ten or more counts. This same CDR3 is encoded by further DNA sequences in the sample. V is TRBV7-3 and J is TRBJ2-1, with TRBD2 matching 7 bases. This CDR3 spans 14 amino acids. The junction had 1 base not matched to a gene; V was cut back by 1 base and J by 4 bases. In germline, CDR1 is SGHTA, CDR2 FQGTGA. This CDR3 is CASSLRAGYNEQFF. The CDR3 coding sequence is TGTGCCAGCAGCTTAAGAGCGGGGTACAATGAGCAGTTCTTC.

This clone occurred a few times. At one end, the junction sequence differs from germline, possibly due to a read error. The chain is built from TRBV12-3 or TRBV12-4 and TRBJ2-1, with D possibly matching TRBD2 (5 bases). This CDR3 is built from 17 residues. The CDR3 region is CATSQTGNSWSYNEQFF. CDR3 DNA sequence: TGTGCCACCAGTCAAACGGGGAACTCCTGGTCCTACAATGAGCAGTTCTTC.

This clone was seen many times. The chain carries TRBV19 and TRBJ1-2, with a weak D call TRBD1 (5 bases). CDR3 size: 15 residues. In germline, CDR1 is LNHDA, CDR2 SQIVND (reference sequence). With 5 bases removed from V and 5 bases from J, the gap between germline ends came to 18 bases. The chain's CDR3 is CASSHQGVLGYGYTF. DNA for the CDR3: TGTGCCAGTAGTCATCAGGGAGTCTTGGGATATGGCTACACCTTC.

This rearrangement joins TRBV11-1 to TRBJ1-3; 9 bases agree with TRBD1. There are 17 residues in the CDR3. The germline V gene encodes CDR1 SGHAT and CDR2 FQDESV (reference sequence). J was trimmed by 1 base and V by 1 base; bases with no gene match: 5. CDR3 protein: CASSLGTGELSGNTIYF. The CDR3 DNA follows: TGTGCCAGCAGCTTAGGGACAGGGGAACTTTCTGGAAACACCATATATTTT.

There are a few counts of this clone. CDR3 DNA: TGTGCCAGTACCCCAGGAGCAGGCGGCTACACCTTC. Amino acid sequence: CASTPGAGGYTF. This chain joins TRBV19 and TRBJ1-2; no definite D call. This CDR3 region has 12 residues. Trimming took 7 bases from V and 8 from J, leaving 14 bases between them. Germline lookup yields CDR1 LNHDA and CDR2 SQIVND (reference sequence).

This clone was detected many times. The chain has TRBV6-6 and TRBJ1-4; D unresolved. Germline-derived CDR1 and CDR2 are MNHNY and SVGAGI (reference sequence). This CDR3 is built from 14 residues. V shed 2 bases and J shed 4 bases, with 8 bases lying between them. CDR3 sequence: CASSYTQLNEKLFF. The DNA of the CDR3 is TGTGCCAGCAGTTACACCCAGCTTAATGAAAAACTGTTTTTT.

This chain links TRBV11-3 with TRBJ2-3, with 9 bases matching TRBD1. V trimming: 3 bases; J trimming: 0 bases; junction bases outside the gene matches: 1. The CDR3 is made up of 15 amino acids. CDR1 and CDR2 from the germline V gene are SGHNT and YENEEA. CDR3 bases: TGTGCCAGCAGCTTCGGGACAGGGAGCACAGATACGCAGTATTTT. Translated: CASSFGTGSTDTQYF.

Regarding this clone: One end of the junction does not line up with germline, which may come from a read error. The chain is built from TRBV4-2 and TRBJ2-3; 13 bases fit TRBD2. The germline V gene has CDR1 LGHNA and CDR2 YNFKEQ. The CDR3 extends over 18 amino acids. The CDR3 sequence: CASSPLGLAGKNTGTQYF. The CDR3 nucleotides read TGTGCCAGCAGCCCGCTGGGACTAGCGGGAAAGAACACAGGTACGCAGTATTTT.

The table lists this clone with many counts. V is TRBV20-1 and J is TRBJ1-5, with D possibly matching TRBD1 (6 bases). This CDR3 has 15 amino acids. CDR1 and CDR2 (germline): DFQATT, SNEGSKA (reference sequence). The V end lost 3 bases, the J end lost 3 bases, and 15 bases lay between the germline ends. In nucleotides, the CDR3 is TGCAGTGCTAGGTGGGGGGGCGGACCCAATCAGCCCCAGCATTTT. Translated, it gives CSARWGGGPNQPQHF.

This clone has ten or more counts. The chain carries TRBV20-1 and TRBJ2-1; D gene ambiguous. V was pared by 3 bases and J by 2 bases, with 5 bases between. Germline-derived CDR1 and CDR2 are DFQATT and SNEGSKA (reference sequence). The CDR3 has 12 residues. CDR3 DNA: TGCAGTGCTAGGGGGACCTACAATGAGCAGTTCTTC. Protein product: CSARGTYNEQFF.

This clone has ten or more counts. The junction departs from germline at one end; a sequencing error may be responsible. The chain is built from TRBV7-7 and TRBJ2-1; no definite D call. The CDR3 is 13 amino acids. Germline assignment: CDR1 SSHAT and CDR2 FNYEAQ (reference sequence). As DNA, the CDR3 is TGTGCTAGCAGCCCGGACTCCTACAATGAGCAGTTCTTC. Its protein is CASSPDSYNEQFF.

Many counts were recorded for this clone. A single base separates this from a much larger clone, so it may be a read error. This chain connects TRBV6-1 to TRBJ1-1; 9 bases line up with TRBD1. The CDR3 consists of 13 residues. Germline CDR1 reads MNHNS; CDR2 reads SASEGT. DNA for the CDR3: TGTGCCAGCAGTGACACAGGGGGCACTGAAGCTTCCTTT. Translation: CASSDTGGTEASF.

This clone occurred many times. V is TRBV6-2 or TRBV6-3 and J is TRBJ2-3, with a tentative D call TRBD2 (6 bases). The CDR3 contains 12 residues. V was cut by 6 bases and J by 8 bases, with 12 bases left in between. The germline CDR1 and CDR2 sequences are MNHEY and SVGEGT. As DNA, the CDR3 is TGTGCCAGCAGCCTACCCGGGAGTACGCAGTATTTT. Translating gives CASSLPGSTQYF.

This clone has ten or more counts. The chain is built from TRBV3-1 and TRBJ2-1; D gene unclear. V was shortened by 0 bases and J by 0 bases, with 6 bases between the two germline ends. This CDR3 comprises 15 residues. Germline assignment: CDR1 LGHDT and CDR2 YNNKEL (reference sequence). The CDR3 loop is CASSQDGSSYNEQFF. The CDR3 nucleotides are TGTGCCAGCAGCCAAGACGGTAGCTCCTACAATGAGCAGTTCTTC.

This clone was seen at least ten times. V usage is TRBV30 and J usage is TRBJ1-4; D is possibly TRBD1 (6 bases). The germline V gene encodes CDR1 GTSNPN and CDR2 SVGIG (reference sequence). The CDR3 contains 13 residues. Trimming left V 2 bases short and J 10 bases short, with 14 bases between. The CDR3 bases are TGTGCCTGGAGTTTCAGGGGAAAGGCAAAACTGTTTTTT. Its protein product is CAWSFRGKAKLFF. Combining the CDR3 with reference TRBV30 and TRBJ1-4 gives the whole variable domain SQTIHQWPATLVQPVGSPLSLECTVEGTSNPNLYWYRQAAGRGLQLLFYSVGIGQISSEVPQNLSASRPQDRQFILSSKKLLLSDSGFYLCAWSFRGKAKLFFGSGTQLSVL.

About this clone itself: The junction shows a germline mismatch at one end, possibly a read error. The rearrangement links TRBV6-2 or TRBV6-3 to TRBJ2-1, with D perhaps matching TRBD2 (6 bases). The CDR3 extends over 16 amino acids. Germline V gene data show CDR1 as MNHEY and CDR2 as SVGEGT. CDR3 protein: CASSYPRSVAVNEQFF. CDR3 nucleotide sequence: TGTGCCAGCAGTTACCCCCGTAGCGTAGCGGTCAATGAGCAGTTCTTT.

This sequence joins TRBV6-4 and TRBJ2-3; unclear D gene. Trimming cost V 2 bases and J 0 bases, with 9 bases left between them. Germline CDR1 is MRHNA and CDR2 is SNTAGT. CDR3 length: 15 amino acids. The CDR3 region has the DNA TGTGCCAGCAGTGACAGTCCCTCCAGCACAGATACGCAGTATTTT. Translated, it gives CASSDSPSSTDTQYF.